This record looks at one TCR beta chain sequence and its context. This clone's antigen is unknown. No qualities accompany the bases; no much larger clone lies one base away. TCR CDR3 regions were amplified from genomic DNA by multiplex PCR using the deep immunoSEQ assay. Extracted genomic DNA from each cell subset was spread evenly across all wells of several immunoSEQ 96-well plates, with each plate serving as a replicate. For sorted subsets, each replicate PCR was loaded with roughly 0.2 ug genomic DNA, equivalent to roughly 30,000 T cell genomes. Purified libraries were quantified with a Qubit 3.0 fluorometer, sized on a Bioanalyzer 2100, and re-quantified with the KAPA Library Quantification kit. A separate single-read 150-cycle Illumina NextSeq 550 flow cell was used to sequence each immunoSEQ 96-well plate. As for the authors' bioinformatics: Because the immunoSEQ output held only junctional sequences and lacked quality scores, the filtering could not match the filtering applied to full-length reads. Sequences were annotated with PyIR, a Python wrapper for IgBLAST v1.9, using IMGT germline references to assign V/J genes and CDR3. Reads were filtered out if the reads had weak V/J assignments (E-value above 1e-6), no CDR3, stop codons, out-of-frame junctions, or ambiguous translated residues. A V3J clonotype was defined by an identical inferred V gene, J gene, and CDR3 amino acid sequence. Percentage overlap between repertoires was computed as shared unique clonotypes divided by the size of the smaller repertoire. RTK rarefaction, the Chao1 estimator, and Recon v2.1 estimates of unobserved clonotypes were used to assess repertoire richness. Generation probabilities were computed with OLGA for all TCRbeta clonotypes obtained by the gDNA method from several donors. Sourced from immuneACCESS, this table was stored by TCRdb with only in-frame sequences that have V and J called. A share of the clones is absent; for the studies checked, an unresolved V gene accounts for under half, and the remainder has no known explanation. D and trimming come from the DNA, and the V and J calls and clone size come from that table. The sample table contains under 150,000 clones; only one count was recorded for approximately 70% of them. The top ten constitute 20% to 25% of the sample.

The sample belongs to a study of shared clonotypes between healthy human individuals (dated by TCRdb to about 2020). Study-level background: A couple of women and three men aged 18 to 49 years were included in the cohort. For each donor, CD4 naive and CD4 memory were each run on three plates, CD8 naive on two plates, and CD8 memory on one plate. Blood TCR repertoires of a handful of healthy adults were deeply sequenced to estimate repertoire size and the extent of clonotype sharing between individuals. Different laboratories and diverse techniques were used to prepare libraries and sequence TCR repertoires, to increase sequencing depth and limit assay-specific biases. Leukapheresis yielded between about 0.94 and 10 billion PBMCs per donor. Paper-wide results and their limitations: Even with the large sequencing depth, rarefaction of the sorted-subset datasets indicated that sequencing was incomplete. Naive subsets generally had larger estimated clonotype richness than memory subsets. Sharing across a handful of donors was observed for around 5% of naive CD4, under 4% of naive CD8, roughly 2.3% of memory CD4, and roughly 0.43% of memory CD8 clonotypes. Pairwise subsampling indicated that sequencing depth was expected to affect the degree of clonotype sharing among donors. Because the study included a small number of donors, the genetic and exposure-history diversity represented was limited. Sampling was restricted to blood, and TCR repertoires in tissue are likely to differ from TCR repertoires in blood. Compared with non-shared clonotypes, the clonotypes found in all four sorted-subset donors had higher generation probabilities.

The donors were healthy, HIV-negative adults who had no recently reported acute infections or vaccinations. Every donor was a Caucasian adult living in Nashville, Tennessee, USA. CD8 memory samples consisted of magnetically selected CD45RO+ cells combined with CCR7-negative CD45RA+ effector memory (TemRA) cells. Blood was obtained by leukapheresis, after which PBMCs were separated by Ficoll-Histopaque density gradient centrifugation and cryopreserved in liquid nitrogen vapor phase. Analytical flow cytometry was used to check the purity and quantity of each magnetically sorted T cell population. Genomic DNA was isolated from each sorted fraction and quantified by UV absorbance on a Nanodrop 2000c. CDR1 and CDR2, per the germline V gene, are SGHRS and YFSETQ. The trim is 2 bases for V and 6 bases for J, with a gap of 9 bases between the germline ends. The CDR3 holds 13 amino acids from the cysteine to the phenylalanine. Here the CDR3 DNA is all that survives: 39 bases in frame from base 1.

The origin of this receptor is a woman aged 25 to 39 in good health. Recombination linked TRBV5-1 to TRBJ1-3; the D segment could be TRBD1, given 5 matching bases. The sequencing sample was made of memory CD8+ T cells sorted from blood. The intended sense of this specimen's cell subset or site label: CD45RO+ cells pooled with CCR7-negative TemRA cells. The nucleotide sequence reads TGCGCCAGCAGCTTTGCGGGGGAAAACACCATATATTTT. This sequence encodes CASSFAGENTIYF.